The clone carrying this TCR beta chain has ten or more counts. Its matching antigen is unknown. The source of the sample is a study of T cells after yellow fever vaccination. Notes on the study in general: Clonotypes appearing in both CD4 and CD8 compartments existed, and their share was small. The secondary response was weaker, and its peak arrived faster, on day 5 versus 15. Abundant clonotypes from the bulk population could contaminate FACS-sorted repertoires.

Per germline, CDR1 KGHSH and CDR2 LQKENI. Between the trimmed V and J ends, which lost 6 bases and 7 bases, there was a span of 10 bases. The CDR3 runs 12 residues. It was through 5'RACE template switching that TCR cDNA was made, with a universal primer site and UMIs added. TCRdb processed the 5' RACE reads anew with MiXCR; each CDR3 protein has one entry. The sample has some 500,000 distinct CDR3 sequences; approximately 13% are singletons. The source is a man aged 30 to 39 who received the YFV17D yellow fever vaccine. The chain joins TRBV18 to TRBJ2-1, with D possibly being TRBD2 (5 bases). The source material was PBMCs, sampled on the day of the yellow fever booster vaccination. The CDR3 nucleotides are TGTGCCAGCTCGCCCCCGGGAAATGAGCAGTTCTTC. Translating it yields CASSPPGNEQFF.